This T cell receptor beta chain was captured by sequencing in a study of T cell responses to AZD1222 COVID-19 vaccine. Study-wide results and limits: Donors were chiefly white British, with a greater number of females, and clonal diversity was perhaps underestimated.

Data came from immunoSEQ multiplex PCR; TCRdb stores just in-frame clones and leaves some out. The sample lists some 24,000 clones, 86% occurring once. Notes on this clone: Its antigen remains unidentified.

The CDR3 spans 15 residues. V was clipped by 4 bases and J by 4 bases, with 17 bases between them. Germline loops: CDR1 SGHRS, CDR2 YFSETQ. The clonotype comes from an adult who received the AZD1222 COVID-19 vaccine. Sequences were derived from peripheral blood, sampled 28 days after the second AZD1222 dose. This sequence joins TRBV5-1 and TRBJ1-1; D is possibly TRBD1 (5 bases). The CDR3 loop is CASSNPSGESTEAFF. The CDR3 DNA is TGCGCCAGCAGCAACCCATCGGGGGAATCCACTGAAGCTTTCTTT.